A selection of T cell receptor beta chains follows, all from one sample in a study of cytomegalovirus exposure and HLA in healthy donors. Sequencing was performed with immunoSEQ multiplex PCR; in TCRdb, only in-frame clones are kept and a portion is missing. The repertoire consists of 95,000 to 120,000 clones, with about 64% occurring once and the leading ten covering about 8%. Sequenced sample: PBMCs. These TCRs come from a man younger than 30 in good health and CMV-seropositive. The CDR3 runs from the conserved cysteine through the conserved F or W. A D gene is named only where the DNA matches it firmly. Clone sizes are given selectively: once, few, many, or a class where the clone is expanded.

CDR3 DNA	CDR3 protein	clone size	J gene	D gene	V gene
TGTGCCAGCAGTGACTCAGGGGGCCGTGCAGATACGCAGTATTTT	CASSDSGGRADTQYF	.	TRBJ2-3	TRBD1	TRBV6-4
TGTGCCAGCAGCGTCCGGGACTCAGCTCCCTACGAGCAGTACTTC	CASSVRDSAPYEQYF	.	TRBJ2-7	.	TRBV7-9
TGTGCCAGCAGTGAAGGAACAGGCCAAGAGACCCAGTACTTC	CASSEGTGQETQYF	few	TRBJ2-5	.	TRBV2
TGCAGCGTTGAGATCTGGGGAGGGTATGGCTACACCTTC	CSVEIWGGYGYTF	few	TRBJ1-2	.	TRBV29-1
TGTGCCTGGAGCCACAGGGGGCGGGTGAACACTGAAGCTTTCTTT	CAWSHRGRVNTEAFF	.	TRBJ1-1	TRBD1	TRBV30
TGTGCCAGCAGCTTCGTAAGGGAGACTGAAGCTTTCTTT	CASSFVRETEAFF	.	TRBJ1-1	.	TRBV11-3
TGTGCCAGCAGCCGAGGAGGCGGGACAGAAGAAGGCTACACCTTC	CASSRGGGTEEGYTF	.	TRBJ1-2	TRBD1	TRBV11-2
TGTGCCAGCAGCGTGCAGGGGGCGACTAATGAAAAACTGTTTTTT	CASSVQGATNEKLFF	.	TRBJ1-4	TRBD1	TRBV7-8
TGTGCCACCAGCGCGAAGGGGGGGTATGAGCAGTTCTTC	CATSAKGGYEQFF	.	TRBJ2-1	.	TRBV15
TGTGCCAGCAGTGAAACTAGCGGGGGGGCAGGCTACAATGAGCAGTTCTTC	CASSETSGGAGYNEQFF	.	TRBJ2-1	TRBD2	TRBV28
TGTGCCAGCAGCTCACACACTTACCGGGAGTTCAACACCGGGGAGCTGTTTTTT	CASSSHTYREFNTGELFF	once	TRBJ2-2	.	TRBV5-6
TGTGCCAGCAGCGACAGAGCGGGGGGGAGCTCCTACGAGCAGTACTTC	CASSDRAGGSSYEQYF	.	TRBJ2-7	TRBD2	TRBV27
TGTGCCAGCCGGACAGGGAACTACGAGCAGTACTTC	CASRTGNYEQYF	.	TRBJ2-7	TRBD1	TRBV27
TGTGCCAGCAGTCCAGGGGGCGCTTACTATGGCTACACCTTC	CASSPGGAYYGYTF	few	TRBJ1-2	TRBD1	TRBV6-4
TGCAGCGTAGGCAGGGTCACGAACACCGGGGAGCTGTTTTTT	CSVGRVTNTGELFF	once	TRBJ2-2	.	TRBV29-1
TGCAGCGTTGAAGTCGTGTTCGGGAATGAGCAGTTCTTC	CSVEVVFGNEQFF	.	TRBJ2-1	.	TRBV29-1
TGTGCCAGCAGCGTAGCTTCTAGCGGGGGAGCTAGCACAGATACGCAGTATTTT	CASSVASSGGASTDTQYF	few	TRBJ2-3	TRBD2	TRBV9
TGTGCCAGCAGCATCAATCGCGAGGCCAGCACAGATACGCAGTATTTT	CASSINREASTDTQYF	.	TRBJ2-3	.	TRBV5-4
TGTGCCACCAGCGCCCGACAGGGGGGGGACGAGCAGTACTTC	CATSARQGGDEQYF	.	TRBJ2-7	TRBD1	TRBV15
TGCGCCAGCAGCTCAACTCTAGGACTAGCAACCGACAATGAGCAGTTCTTC	CASSSTLGLATDNEQFF	.	TRBJ2-1	TRBD2	TRBV5-1
TGCACCAGCAGCCCTACTAATGAGCAGTTCTTC	CTSSPTNEQFF	.	TRBJ2-1	.	TRBV1
TGTGCCACCTGTACAGGGGGCAATTATCAGCCCCAGCATTTT	CATCTGGNYQPQHF	.	TRBJ1-5	TRBD1	TRBV15
TGCGCCAGCAGCTTGGGGACACGGACAGTCAATGAGCAGTTCTTC	CASSLGTRTVNEQFF	once	TRBJ2-1	.	TRBV5-1
TGCAGCGTTGAAAAAGACAGGGGTGACTATGGCTACACCTTC	CSVEKDRGDYGYTF	.	TRBJ1-2	TRBD1	TRBV29-1
TGTGCCAGCAGCATGCAGGGTTCCACTTCACCCCTCCACTTT	CASSMQGSTSPLHF	few	TRBJ1-6	.	TRBV9
TGCGCCAGCAGCGCGTGGACAGGGTGGACCGGGGAGCTGTTTTTT	CASSAWTGWTGELFF	.	TRBJ2-2	TRBD1	TRBV5-1
TGCGCCAGCGGGAGTATCGGAAACACCATATATTTT	CASGSIGNTIYF	.	TRBJ1-3	.	TRBV10-2
TGTGCCAGCAGTTTACAGGGTTGGGATGGCTACACCTTC	CASSLQGWDGYTF	few	TRBJ1-2	.	TRBV28
TGCGCCAGCAGTGAGTTACCGGGACAGGGGTCTGAAGCTTTCTTT	CASSELPGQGSEAFF	.	TRBJ1-1	TRBD1	TRBV10-1
TGTGCCAGTAGTATGGGACAGGGTGGTAATTCACCCCTCCACTTT	CASSMGQGGNSPLHF	.	TRBJ1-6	TRBD1	TRBV19
TGTGCCAGCACTGGACAGGGGGGCGAAAAACTGTTTTTT	CASTGQGGEKLFF	.	TRBJ1-4	TRBD1	TRBV2
TGTGCCAGCAGTTTAGTAGCGGGGCAGAAAAACATTCAGTACTTC	CASSLVAGQKNIQYF	.	TRBJ2-4	TRBD2	TRBV2
TGTGCCAGCAGTTTACAGGGAAGAGATACGCAGTATTTT	CASSLQGRDTQYF	few	TRBJ2-3	.	TRBV27
TGTGCCAGCAGCCCCACAGTTCGGGCGGGACAGGGTAACTCACCCCTCCACTTT	CASSPTVRAGQGNSPLHF	.	TRBJ1-6	TRBD1	TRBV9
TGTTCCAGCAGCTTACCTAGCGGAGAAGCGATCGACGAGCAGTACTTC	CSSSLPSGEAIDEQYF	.	TRBJ2-7	TRBD2	TRBV7-9
TGTGCCAGCAGGGCGGCGGGAAACACTGAAGCTTTCTTT	CASRAAGNTEAFF	.	TRBJ1-1	.	TRBV6-1
TGTGCCAGCAGCTCAGGGGTTGTCCTCGATGAGCAGTTCTTC	CASSSGVVLDEQFF	.	TRBJ2-1	.	TRBV9
TGTGCCAGCAGCGTAACAGGGGTTGGGGAAGAGACCCAGTACTTC	CASSVTGVGEETQYF	.	TRBJ2-5	TRBD1	TRBV7-9
TGTGCCAGCAATGGGGACGGGACAGGAAACACCATATATTTT	CASNGDGTGNTIYF	.	TRBJ1-3	.	TRBV25-1
TGTGCCAGCAGCTTTCAGGGGGACACTGAAGCTTTCTTT	CASSFQGDTEAFF	.	TRBJ1-1	TRBD1	TRBV7-3
TGTGCCAGCAGCTGGGGGGGGAGGGGTATCCAAGAGACCCAGTACTTC	CASSWGGRGIQETQYF	.	TRBJ2-5	TRBD2	TRBV5-4
TGCGCCAGCAGCGTGACTAGCGGGGCTGTGGCTGCTACGCAGTATTTT	CASSVTSGAVAATQYF	.	TRBJ2-3	TRBD2	TRBV5-1
TGCGCCAGCAGCTTCAATTACAATGAGCAGTTCTTC	CASSFNYNEQFF	.	TRBJ2-1	.	TRBV5-1
TGTGCCAGCAATGGACAGGCAGGTCCTTTCTTT	CASNGQAGPFF	few	TRBJ1-1	TRBD1	TRBV6-1
TGTGCCAGCAGCGTAGCCGGAGATACGCAGTATTTT	CASSVAGDTQYF	.	TRBJ2-3	.	TRBV7-3
TGTGCCAGCAGCTTAGTAAGCGGGGGGGCGTATTACAATGAGCAGTTCTTC	CASSLVSGGAYYNEQFF	.	TRBJ2-1	TRBD2	TRBV11-2
TGCAGCGTTGGATGGGTGGACGGGAGCTCCTACAATGAGCAGTTCTTC	CSVGWVDGSSYNEQFF	few	TRBJ2-1	.	TRBV29-1